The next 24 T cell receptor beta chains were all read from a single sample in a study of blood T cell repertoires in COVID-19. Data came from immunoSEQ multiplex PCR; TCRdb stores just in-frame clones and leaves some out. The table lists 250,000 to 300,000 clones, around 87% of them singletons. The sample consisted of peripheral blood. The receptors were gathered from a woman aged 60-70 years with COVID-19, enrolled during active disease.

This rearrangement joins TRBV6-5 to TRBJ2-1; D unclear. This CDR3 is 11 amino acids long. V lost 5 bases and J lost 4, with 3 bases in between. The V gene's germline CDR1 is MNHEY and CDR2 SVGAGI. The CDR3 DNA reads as TGTGCCAGCAGTCTTTACAATGAGCAGTTCTTC. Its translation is CASSLYNEQFF.

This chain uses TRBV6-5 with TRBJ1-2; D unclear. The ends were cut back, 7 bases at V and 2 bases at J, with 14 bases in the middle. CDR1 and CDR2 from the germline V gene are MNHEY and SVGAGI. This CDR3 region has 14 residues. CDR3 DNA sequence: TGTGCCAGCACGTCACCTGCGGCGAACTATGGCTACACCTTC. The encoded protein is CASTSPAANYGYTF.

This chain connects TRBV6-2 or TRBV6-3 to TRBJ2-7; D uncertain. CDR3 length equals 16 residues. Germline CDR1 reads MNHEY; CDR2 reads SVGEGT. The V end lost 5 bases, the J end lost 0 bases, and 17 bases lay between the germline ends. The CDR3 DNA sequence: TGTGCCAGCAGTCCGCTGACAACTCTCTTCTCCTACGAGCAGTACTTC. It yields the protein CASSPLTTLFSYEQYF.

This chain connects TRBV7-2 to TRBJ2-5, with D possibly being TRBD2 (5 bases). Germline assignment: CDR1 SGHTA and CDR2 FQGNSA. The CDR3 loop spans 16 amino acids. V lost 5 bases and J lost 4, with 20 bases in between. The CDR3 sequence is CASSQAVEFGRETQYF. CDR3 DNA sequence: TGTGCCAGCAGCCAAGCGGTCGAGTTTGGCAGAGAGACCCAGTACTTC.

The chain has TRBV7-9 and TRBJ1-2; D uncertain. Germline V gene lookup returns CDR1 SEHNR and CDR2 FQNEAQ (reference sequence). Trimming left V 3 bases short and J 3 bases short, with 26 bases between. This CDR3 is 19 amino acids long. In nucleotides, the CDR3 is TGTGCCAGCAGCTTCCTCGGCGGTACCCAGCGAAAAGGATACTATGGCTACACCTTC. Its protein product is CASSFLGGTQRKGYYGYTF.

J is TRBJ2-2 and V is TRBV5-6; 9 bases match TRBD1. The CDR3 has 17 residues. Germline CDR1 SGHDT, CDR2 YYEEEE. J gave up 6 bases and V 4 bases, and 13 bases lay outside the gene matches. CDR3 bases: TGTGCCAGCAGCCCCATAGGGAGGACAGGGGTCGCCGGGGAGCTGTTTTTT. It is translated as CASSPIGRTGVAGELFF. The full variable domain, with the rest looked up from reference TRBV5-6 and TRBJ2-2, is DAGVTQSPTHLIKTRGQQVTLRCSPKSGHDTVSWYQQALGQGPQFIFQYYEEEERQRGNFPDRFSGHQFPNYSSELNVNALLLGDSALYLCASSPIGRTGVAGELFFGEGSRLTVL.

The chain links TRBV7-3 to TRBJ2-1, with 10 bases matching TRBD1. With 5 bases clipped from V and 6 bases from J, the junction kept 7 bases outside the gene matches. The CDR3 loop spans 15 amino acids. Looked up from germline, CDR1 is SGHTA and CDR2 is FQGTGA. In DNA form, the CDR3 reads TGTGCCAGCAGCCGGGGACAGGGGTCCCCCAATGAGCAGTTCTTC. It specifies CASSRGQGSPNEQFF.

The CDR3 sequence is CATSTGQGSSRLLEQFF. In DNA form, the CDR3 reads TGTGCCACCAGCACGGGACAGGGGTCCTCCCGCCTGCTTGAGCAGTTCTTC. This rearrangement joins TRBV15 to TRBJ2-1; the match to TRBD1 covers 10 bases. The V and J ends lost 4 bases and 9 bases, in that order; junction bases with no gene match: 15. Germline V CDR1 and CDR2: LNHNV, YYDKDF (reference sequence). CDR3 length equals 17 residues.

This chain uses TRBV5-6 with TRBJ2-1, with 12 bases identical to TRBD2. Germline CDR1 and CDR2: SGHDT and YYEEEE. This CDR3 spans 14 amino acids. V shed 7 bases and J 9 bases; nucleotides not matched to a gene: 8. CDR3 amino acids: CASERASGRGEQFF. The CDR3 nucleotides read TGTGCCAGCGAGAGGGCTAGCGGGAGGGGTGAGCAGTTCTTC.

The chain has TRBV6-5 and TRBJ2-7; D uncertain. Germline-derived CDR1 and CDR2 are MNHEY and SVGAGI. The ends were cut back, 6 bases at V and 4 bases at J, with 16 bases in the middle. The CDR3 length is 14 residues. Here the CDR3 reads CASSVERFRYEQYF. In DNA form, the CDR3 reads TGTGCCAGCAGCGTCGAGAGGTTTAGGTACGAGCAGTACTTC.

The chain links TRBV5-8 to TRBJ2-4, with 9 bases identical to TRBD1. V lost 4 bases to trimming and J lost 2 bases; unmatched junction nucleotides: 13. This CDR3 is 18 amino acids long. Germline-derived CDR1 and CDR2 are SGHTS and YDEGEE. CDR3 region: CASSAWGDRGSTKNIQYF. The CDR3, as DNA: TGTGCCAGCAGCGCCTGGGGTGACAGGGGGTCTACCAAAAACATTCAGTACTTC.

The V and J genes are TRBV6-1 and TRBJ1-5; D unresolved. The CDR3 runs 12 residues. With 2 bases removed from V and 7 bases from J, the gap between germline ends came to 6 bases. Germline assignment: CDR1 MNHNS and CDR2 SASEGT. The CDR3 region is CASSEHGQPQHF. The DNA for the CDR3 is TGTGCCAGCAGTGAACACGGGCAGCCCCAGCATTTT.

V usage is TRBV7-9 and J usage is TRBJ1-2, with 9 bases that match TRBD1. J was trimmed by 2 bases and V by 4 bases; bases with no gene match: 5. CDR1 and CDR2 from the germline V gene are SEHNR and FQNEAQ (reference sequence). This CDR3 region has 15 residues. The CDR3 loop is CASSSTGGSNYGYTF. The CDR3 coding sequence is TGTGCCAGCAGCTCGACAGGGGGATCCAACTATGGCTACACCTTC.

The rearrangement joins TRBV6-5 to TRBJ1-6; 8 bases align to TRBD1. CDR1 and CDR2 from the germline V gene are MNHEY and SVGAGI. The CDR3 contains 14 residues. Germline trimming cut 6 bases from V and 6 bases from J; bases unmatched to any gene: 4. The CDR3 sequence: CASRGGQGNSPLHF. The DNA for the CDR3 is TGTGCCAGCAGGGGCGGACAGGGTAATTCACCCCTCCACTTT.

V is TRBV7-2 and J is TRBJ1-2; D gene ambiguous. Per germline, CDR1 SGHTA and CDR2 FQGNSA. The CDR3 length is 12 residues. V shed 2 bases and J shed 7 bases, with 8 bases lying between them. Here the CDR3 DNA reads TGTGCCAGCAGCTTAAGTACAGTTGGCTACACCTTC. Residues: CASSLSTVGYTF.

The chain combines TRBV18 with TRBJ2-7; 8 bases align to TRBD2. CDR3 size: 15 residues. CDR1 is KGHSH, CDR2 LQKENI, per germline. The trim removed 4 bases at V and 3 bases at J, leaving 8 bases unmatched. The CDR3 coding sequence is TGTGCCAGCTCACAACTAGCGGATGGACGCTACGAGCAGTACTTC. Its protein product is CASSQLADGRYEQYF.

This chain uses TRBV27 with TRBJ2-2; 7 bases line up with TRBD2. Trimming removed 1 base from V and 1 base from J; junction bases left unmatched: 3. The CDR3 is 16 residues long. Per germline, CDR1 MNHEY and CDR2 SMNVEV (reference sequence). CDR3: CASSLWGGRNTGELFF. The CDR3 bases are TGTGCCAGCAGTTTATGGGGCGGGAGGAACACCGGGGAGCTGTTTTTT.

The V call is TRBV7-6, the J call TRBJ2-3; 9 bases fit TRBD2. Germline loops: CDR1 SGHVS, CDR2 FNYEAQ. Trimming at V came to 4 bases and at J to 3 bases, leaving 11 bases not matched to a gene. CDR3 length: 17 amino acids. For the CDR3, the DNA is TGTGCCAGCAGCTCACCGGGACTAGCCCAAGGGACAGATACGCAGTATTTT. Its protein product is CASSSPGLAQGTDTQYF.

This CDR3 is CASSLRREGKNIQYF. DNA of the CDR3: TGTGCCAGCAGCTTACGGCGGGAGGGGAAAAACATTCAGTACTTC. The genes are TRBV11-2 and TRBJ2-4, with TRBD2 matching 9 bases. The CDR3 is 15 residues long. V lost 2 bases, J lost 4 bases, and 3 bases stayed unmatched. CDR1 is SGHAT, CDR2 FQNNGV, per germline.

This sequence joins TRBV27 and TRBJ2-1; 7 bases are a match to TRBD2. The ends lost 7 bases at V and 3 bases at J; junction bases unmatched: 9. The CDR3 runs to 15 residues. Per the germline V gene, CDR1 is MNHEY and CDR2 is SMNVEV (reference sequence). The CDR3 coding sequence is TGTGCCAGCACCTCTACTAGCGTAAACTACAATGAGCAGTTCTTC. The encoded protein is CASTSTSVNYNEQFF.

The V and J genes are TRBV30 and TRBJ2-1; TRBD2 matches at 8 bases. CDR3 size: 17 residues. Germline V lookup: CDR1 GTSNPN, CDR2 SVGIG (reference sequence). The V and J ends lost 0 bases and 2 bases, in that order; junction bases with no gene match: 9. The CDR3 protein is CAWSVSSGSLAYNEQFF. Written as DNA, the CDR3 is TGTGCCTGGAGTGTCTCTAGCGGGTCCCTTGCCTACAATGAGCAGTTCTTC.

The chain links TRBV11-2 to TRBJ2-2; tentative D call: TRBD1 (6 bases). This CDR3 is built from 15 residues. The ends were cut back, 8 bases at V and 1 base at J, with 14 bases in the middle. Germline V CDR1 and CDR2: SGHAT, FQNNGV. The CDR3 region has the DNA TGTGCCAGCGGTTTGGACAGAGGGAACACCGGGGAGCTGTTTTTT. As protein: CASGLDRGNTGELFF.

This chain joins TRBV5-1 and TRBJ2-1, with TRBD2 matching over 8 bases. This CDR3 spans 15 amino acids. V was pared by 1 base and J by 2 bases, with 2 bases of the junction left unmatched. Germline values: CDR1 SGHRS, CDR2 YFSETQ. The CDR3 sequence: CASSLTSGTYNEQFF. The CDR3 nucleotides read TGCGCCAGCAGCTTGACTAGCGGAACCTACAATGAGCAGTTCTTC.

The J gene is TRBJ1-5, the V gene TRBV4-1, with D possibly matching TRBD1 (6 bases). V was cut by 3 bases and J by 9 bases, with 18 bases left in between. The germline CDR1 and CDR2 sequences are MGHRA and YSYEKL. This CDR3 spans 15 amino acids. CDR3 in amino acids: CASSQGERGARPQHF. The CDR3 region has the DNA TGCGCCAGCAGCCAGGGGGAACGGGGGGCGAGGCCCCAGCATTTT.